What follows are 20 T cell receptor beta chains derived from one specimen sequenced in a study of lung T cells in sarcoidosis with Löfgren's syndrome. TCRdb re-called the reads through MiXCR, storing one row per CDR3 protein. The sample yields 20,000 or so distinct CDR3 sequences, about 20% seen once. Source material: CD4+ T cells from PBMCs. These receptors came from a human donor with sarcoidosis (Löfgren's syndrome or another form), or a control subject (not recorded which).

Note on this clonotype: A much larger clone lies one base from this, so it may be a read error. The V and J genes are TRBV19 and TRBJ1-1; D is unresolved. Germline V gives CDR1 LNHDA, CDR2 SQIVND (reference sequence). V was shortened by 5 bases and J by 4 bases, with 8 bases between the two germline ends. CDR3 length: 12 residues. CDR3 nucleotide sequence: TGTGCCAGTAGTCGGGGTGGCACTGAAGCTTTCTTT. Its protein product is CASSRGGTEAFF.

In regard to this clonotype: A much larger clonotype is one base distant, so this may be a read error. This sequence joins TRBV5-1 and TRBJ2-7, with D perhaps given as TRBD1 or TRBD2 (5 bases each). Germline V lookup: CDR1 SGHRS, CDR2 YFSETQ. The CDR3 runs 15 residues. The CDR3 is CASSRGRDPHYERYF. As DNA, the CDR3 is TGCGCCAGCAGCCGCGGCCGGGACCCCCACTACGAGCGGTACTTC. The whole variable domain, remainder taken from reference TRBV5-1 and TRBJ2-7, is KAGVTQTPRYLIKTRGQQVTLSCSPISGHRSVSWYQQTPGQGLQFLFEYFSETQRNKGNFPGRFSGRQFSNSRSEMNVSTLELGDSALYLCASSRGRDPHYERYFGPGTRLTVT.

By frequency in the sample, this clonotype is medium-sized. The CDR3, as DNA: TGTGCCAGCAGTGAAGACAGGGCGAGCTCTGGAAACACCATATATTTT. Translation gives CASSEDRASSGNTIYF. The chain has TRBV6-1 and TRBJ1-3; the D gene is possibly TRBD1 (6 bases). The CDR3 totals 16 residues. Germline V gene data show CDR1 as MNHNS and CDR2 as SASEGT. V lost 1 base and J lost 0, with 10 bases in between.

This clonotype was counted many times. The J gene is TRBJ1-2, the V gene TRBV5-1; the D gene is possibly TRBD1 (5 bases). The CDR3 totals 14 residues. V shed 4 bases and J shed 0 bases, with 10 bases lying between them. Germline V gives CDR1 SGHRS, CDR2 YFSETQ. The CDR3 DNA reads as TGCGCCAGCAGCACGGACATAGCTAACTATGGCTACACCTTC. This gives the protein CASSTDIANYGYTF.

This clonotype is labeled as medium-sized. The V and J genes are TRBV6-1 and TRBJ1-1; no clear D gene. The CDR3 covers 14 residues. Germline V gene sequence: CDR1 MNHNS, CDR2 SASEGT. The V end lost 5 bases, the J end lost 1 base, and 11 bases lay between the germline ends. CDR3 DNA sequence: TGTGCCAGCAGTTACGCCCTTCGGAACACTGAAGCTTTCTTT. This gives the protein CASSYALRNTEAFF.

This clonotype was found many times. This sequence joins TRBV28 and TRBJ1-1; no definite D call. Germline assignment: CDR1 MDHEN and CDR2 SYDVKM. V was shortened by 6 bases and J by 5 bases, with 13 bases between the two germline ends. This CDR3 contains 13 residues. The CDR3 is CASSQGDGTEAFF. The CDR3 nucleotides read TGTGCCAGCAGCCAAGGAGATGGGACTGAAGCTTTCTTT.

There are many counts of this clonotype. The V call is TRBV6-1, the J call TRBJ2-1; TRBD2 agrees at 7 bases. Germline CDR1 reads MNHNS; CDR2 reads SASEGT. The CDR3 loop spans 13 amino acids. Unmatched junction bases numbered 12, after V lost 11 bases and J lost 8 bases. The CDR3 sequence is CALGAGLGDEQFF. The CDR3 DNA is TGTGCCCTGGGAGCGGGGTTGGGAGATGAGCAGTTCTTC.

A remark on this clonotype: A much larger clone differs by one base, so this may be a read error. J is TRBJ2-1 and V is TRBV10-2; D might be TRBD2 (6 bases). CDR3 length: 15 amino acids. Germline lookup yields CDR1 WSHSY and CDR2 SAAADI. This CDR3 is CATSESVGGRGEQFF. In nucleotides, the CDR3 is TGTGCCACCAGTGAGTCGGTCGGAGGGCGGGGAGAGCAGTTCTTC.

This clonotype was observed at least ten times. V gene TRBV19 combines with J gene TRBJ2-7; 8 positions agree with TRBD1. With V trimmed by 6 bases and J by 3 bases, 7 bases remained unmatched. The germline CDR1 and CDR2 sequences are LNHDA and SQIVND (reference sequence). There are 14 residues in the CDR3. CDR3 coding DNA: TGTGCCAGTAGAGGGACAGGAGGGGACTACGAGCAGTACTTC. Its protein is CASRGTGGDYEQYF. The full variable domain, its missing parts supplied by reference TRBV19 and TRBJ2-7, is DGGITQSPKYLFRKEGQNVTLSCEQNLNHDAMYWYRQDPGQGLRLIYYSQIVNDFQKGDIAEGYSVSREKKESFPLTVTSAQKNPTAFYLCASRGTGGDYEQYFGPGTRLTVT.

This clonotype was seen at least ten times. The V and J genes are TRBV6-1 and TRBJ2-2; 10 bases align to TRBD2. The CDR3 runs 15 residues. Unmatched junction bases numbered 4, after V lost 8 bases and J lost 1 base. CDR1 MNHNS and CDR2 SASEGT come from the germline V gene. This chain's CDR3 is CASAWTSGNTGELFF. DNA of the CDR3: TGTGCCAGCGCCTGGACTAGCGGGAACACCGGGGAGCTGTTTTTT.

This clonotype is labeled medium-sized. The chain combines TRBV6-6 with TRBJ2-5, with D possibly being TRBD1 (5 bases). The V end was cut by 2 bases, the J end by 5 bases, with 15 bases between. CDR3 length: 15 amino acids. CDR1 MNHNY and CDR2 SVGAGI come from the germline V gene (reference sequence). The CDR3 DNA reads as TGTGCCAGCAGTTACGAGTCAGGGTTCATCGAGACCCAGTACTTC. This encodes CASSYESGFIETQYF.

This clonotype qualifies as medium-sized. This CDR3 reads CASSLRLQSNQPQHF. DNA of the CDR3: TGTGCCAGCAGTTTAAGGCTACAGAGCAATCAGCCCCAGCATTTT. The rearrangement links TRBV27 to TRBJ1-5; no definite D call. The CDR3 length is 15 residues. V shed 2 bases and J shed 1 base, with 9 bases lying between them. Germline CDR1 is MNHEY and CDR2 is SMNVEV (reference sequence).

A note on this clonotype: Possible read error: a much larger clone is one base away. The V call is TRBV5-1, the J call TRBJ2-5; D gene uncertain. Germline assignment: CDR1 SGHRS and CDR2 YFSETQ. The CDR3 is 12 residues long. The CDR3 coding sequence is TGCGCCAGCAGCTTGGCGCGAGAGACCAAGTACTTC. Translation gives CASSLARETKYF. The entire variable domain, with the rest obtained from reference TRBV5-1 and TRBJ2-5, is as follows: KAGVTQTPRYLIKTRGQQVTLSCSPISGHRSVSWYQQTPGQGLQFLFEYFSETQRNKGNFPGRFSGRQFSNSRSEMNVSTLELGDSALYLCASSLARETKYFGPGTRLLVL.

Note on this clonotype: A much larger clone lies one base from this, so it may be a read error. The chain joins TRBV18 to TRBJ1-1; D is ambiguous. Germline V gene data show CDR1 as KGHSH and CDR2 as LQKENI. The CDR3 has 12 amino acids. This chain's CDR3 is CASSPLRTKEGF. The CDR3 coding sequence is TGTGCCAGCTCACCATTGAGGACTAAGGAGGGCTTT.

This clonotype was seen just once. A read error may explain this, as a much larger clone is one base away. Lacking the conserved final phenylalanine or tryptophan, this CDR3 likely reflects a read error. The rearrangement uses TRBV10-3 and TRBJ2-7, with 9 bases aligning to TRBD2. The junction had 9 bases not matched to a gene; V was cut back by 8 bases and J by 1 base. Germline V lookup: CDR1 ENHRY, CDR2 SYGVKD. The CDR3 is made up of 15 amino acids. The CDR3 spells CAISSTLAGSYEQYL. The CDR3, as DNA: TGTGCCATCTCCTCCACACTAGCGGGTTCCTACGAGCAGTACCTC.

In regard to this clonotype: One junction end does not reproduce the germline sequence, and a read error may be involved. V usage is TRBV7-6 and J usage is TRBJ1-5, with 7 bases fitting TRBD1. Germline lookup yields CDR1 SGHVS and CDR2 FNYEAQ. The CDR3 loop spans 18 amino acids. The CDR3 loop is CAGRRPTLTGASNQPQHF. CDR3 coding DNA: TGTGCCGGCAGACGTCCAACCCTCACAGGGGCCAGCAATCAGCCCCAGCATTTC.

This clonotype ranks as medium-sized. The J gene is TRBJ1-1, the V gene TRBV25-1; D possibly corresponds to TRBD1 (5 bases). Per germline, CDR1 MGHDK and CDR2 SYGVNS. The CDR3 has 14 residues. Trimming shortened V by 3 bases and J by 0 bases, and 8 bases separated the two germline ends. The DNA for the CDR3 is TGTGCCAGCAGTGATCGACAGCTGAACACTGAAGCTTTCTTT. Translated, it gives CASSDRQLNTEAFF.

This clonotype was recorded only once. A read error may explain this, as a much larger clone is one base away. The rearrangement uses TRBV30 and TRBJ2-1; D remains unclear. This CDR3 is built from 12 residues. Per germline, CDR1 GTSNPN and CDR2 SVGIG (reference sequence). The CDR3 region has the DNA TGTGCCAGGAGTGTACGTATAAACGAGCAGTTCTTC. Translation: CARSVRINEQFF.

A word on this clonotype: A much larger clone lies a single base off, so this may be a read error. This chain connects TRBV30 to TRBJ2-1; D is uncertain. Germline V lookup: CDR1 GTSNPN, CDR2 SVGIG (reference sequence). This CDR3 spans 14 amino acids. The CDR3 is CACDNGGSYNGQFF. As DNA, the CDR3 is TGTGCCTGTGATAACGGTGGCTCCTACAATGGGCAGTTCTTC.

A note on this clonotype: A clone one base away is much larger, so this may be a read error. J is TRBJ2-1 and V is TRBV5-1; TRBD2 matches 8 bases. Losses at the gene ends were 4 bases for V and 8 bases for J; bases not matched to a gene: 8. This CDR3 is 14 amino acids long. Germline V lookup: CDR1 SGHRS, CDR2 YFSETQ. The DNA of the CDR3 is TGCGCCAGCAGCCGGACTATCGGGAGGGATGAGCAGTTCTTC. Translation gives CASSRTIGRDEQFF.